These 13 T cell receptor beta chains came from one sample sequenced in a study of blood T cells in healthy people across ages. For the second PCR, which ran for roughly 7 to 11 cycles, a sample-barcoded 5' primer and a J-beta primer mix were used. TCRdb itself ran the 5' RACE reads through MiXCR, one entry per CDR3 protein. The table records over 1.5 million distinct CDR3 sequences, roughly 49% of them present only once. The material sequenced was blood. The receptor set was obtained from a woman in her thirties or forties in good health.

J is TRBJ2-4 and V is TRBV29-1; D is possibly TRBD2 (6 bases). CDR3 length equals 16 residues. Trimming stripped 6 bases from V and 13 bases from J, with 31 bases between. CDR1 and CDR2 from the germline V gene are SQVTM and ANQGSEA. CDR3 residues: CSVAHHGGGPRAVQYF. For the CDR3, the DNA is TGCAGCGTCGCCCATCACGGGGGAGGACCCCGGGCTGTGCAGTACTTC. Complete variable domain (other parts from reference TRBV29-1 and TRBJ2-4): SAVISQKPSRDICQRGTSLTIQCQVDSQVTMMFWYRQQPGQSLTLIATANQGSEATYESGFVIDKFPISRPNLTFSTLTVSNMSPEDSSIYLCSVAHHGGGPRAVQYFGAGTRLSVL.

The chain recombines TRBV6-2 or TRBV6-3 with TRBJ2-1, with D uncertain. CDR1 and CDR2 (germline): MNHEY, SVGEGT. V was shortened by 5 bases and J by 0 bases, with 20 bases between the two germline ends. This CDR3 region has 18 residues. Here the CDR3 reads CASSTRPRSGSSYNEQFF. CDR3 DNA: TGTGCCAGCAGTACCCGCCCCAGGTCGGGCAGCTCCTACAATGAGCAGTTCTTC.

This clonotype was found a few times. The rearrangement links TRBV20-1 to TRBJ2-3, with 13 bases identical to TRBD2. Germline CDR1 and CDR2: DFQATT and SNEGSKA (reference sequence). The J segment lost 0 bases and the V segment lost 6 bases, leaving 6 bases of the junction unmatched. This CDR3 contains 16 residues. DNA for the CDR3: TGCAGTGCCAAAAAGGGACTAGCGGGGAGCACAGATACGCAGTATTTT. This encodes CSAKKGLAGSTDTQYF.

V is TRBV3-1 and J is TRBJ2-5, with TRBD2 matching over 7 bases. With 0 bases clipped from V and 5 bases from J, the junction kept 9 bases outside the gene matches. This CDR3 comprises 16 residues. CDR1 is LGHDT and CDR2 is YNNKEL in the germline V gene (reference sequence). The CDR3 DNA sequence: TGTGCCAGCAGCCAAGATCTGCAAGCGGGGCGGGAGACCCAGTACTTC. Protein: CASSQDLQAGRETQYF.

The rearrangement uses TRBV29-1 and TRBJ1-2; D gene uncertain. The V and J ends lost 6 bases and 8 bases respectively, with 16 bases between them. The CDR3 sequence is 12 residues long. Germline values: CDR1 SQVTM, CDR2 ANQGSEA. The CDR3 here is CSVPFAEGGYTF. Here the CDR3 DNA reads TGCAGCGTCCCATTTGCCGAGGGCGGCTACACCTTC.

This clonotype has a single count. CDR3 DNA: TGTGCCATCAGTGGATGGGAGGGGGGCCAACCAGATACGCAGTATTTT. Its translation is CAISGWEGGQPDTQYF. The chain combines TRBV10-3 with TRBJ2-3; D possibly corresponds to TRBD2 (7 bases). Looked up from germline, CDR1 is ENHRY and CDR2 is SYGVKD. The CDR3 totals 16 residues. Trimming took 4 bases from V and 4 from J, leaving 18 bases between them.

This clonotype is a singleton in its sample. The chain recombines TRBV7-2 with TRBJ2-1, with 8 positions matching TRBD2. J was trimmed by 4 bases and V by 3 bases; bases with no gene match: 17. The CDR3 is 19 residues long. From germline, CDR1 is SGHTA and CDR2 FQGNSA. The DNA of the CDR3 is TGTGCCAGCAGCTTCGTTCTGGCGGGGGGCGTTTCGACATACAATGAGCAGTTCTTC. This sequence encodes CASSFVLAGGVSTYNEQFF.

The rearrangement joins TRBV25-1 to TRBJ2-4, with 10 bases that match TRBD1. Looked up from germline, CDR1 is MGHDK and CDR2 is SYGVNS. Unmatched junction bases numbered 9, after V lost 6 bases and J lost 1 base. The CDR3 length is 17 residues. CDR3 coding DNA: TGTGCCAGCAGGCCCGGAAAGGGACAGGGGGCCAAAAACATTCAGTACTTC. Encoded protein: CASRPGKGQGAKNIQYF.

The sample holds a few counts of this clonotype. The chain carries TRBV28 and TRBJ2-7; 9 nucleotides align to TRBD1. CDR3 length equals 12 residues. The trim removed 10 bases at V and 6 bases at J, leaving 7 bases unmatched. The germline CDR1 and CDR2 sequences are MDHEN and SYDVKM. The CDR3 region is CATGQGIREQYF. The CDR3 bases are TGTGCCACGGGACAGGGAATACGCGAGCAGTACTTC.

The chain employs TRBV7-9 and TRBJ2-7; the D gene is possibly TRBD2 (6 bases). Trimming removed 5 bases from V and 5 bases from J, with 19 bases in between. This CDR3 contains 15 residues. Germline CDR1 and CDR2: SEHNR and FQNEAQ (reference sequence). The CDR3 is CASSPREGRRDEQYF. DNA for the CDR3: TGTGCCAGCAGCCCACGAGAGGGGAGGAGGGACGAGCAGTACTTC.

This clonotype was seen a few times. The chain combines TRBV11-1 with TRBJ2-2; no firm D call. V shed 5 bases and J shed 4 bases, with 8 bases lying between them. CDR3 size: 13 residues. The germline CDR1 and CDR2 sequences are SGHAT and FQDESV (reference sequence). The CDR3 here is CASSPRVTGELFF. Here the CDR3 DNA reads TGTGCCAGCAGCCCCCGAGTCACCGGGGAGCTGTTTTTT.

The chain recombines TRBV27 with TRBJ2-5; TRBD2 aligns across 7 bases. CDR1 and CDR2 (germline): MNHEY, SMNVEV (reference sequence). Trimming at V came to 5 bases and at J to 2 bases, leaving 8 bases not matched to a gene. The CDR3 extends over 15 amino acids. In nucleotides, the CDR3 is TGTGCCAGCAGTCAGACCGGGACTACACAAGAGACCCAGTACTTC. Protein sequence: CASSQTGTTQETQYF.

CDR3 region: CASSDTDLDTQYF. CDR3 DNA: TGTGCCAGCAGTGACACGGACCTAGATACGCAGTATTTT. This rearrangement joins TRBV25-1 to TRBJ2-3, with unresolved D. Trimming removed 3 bases at V and 5 bases at J, with 9 bases between. The germline V gene encodes CDR1 MGHDK and CDR2 SYGVNS. The CDR3 covers 13 residues.